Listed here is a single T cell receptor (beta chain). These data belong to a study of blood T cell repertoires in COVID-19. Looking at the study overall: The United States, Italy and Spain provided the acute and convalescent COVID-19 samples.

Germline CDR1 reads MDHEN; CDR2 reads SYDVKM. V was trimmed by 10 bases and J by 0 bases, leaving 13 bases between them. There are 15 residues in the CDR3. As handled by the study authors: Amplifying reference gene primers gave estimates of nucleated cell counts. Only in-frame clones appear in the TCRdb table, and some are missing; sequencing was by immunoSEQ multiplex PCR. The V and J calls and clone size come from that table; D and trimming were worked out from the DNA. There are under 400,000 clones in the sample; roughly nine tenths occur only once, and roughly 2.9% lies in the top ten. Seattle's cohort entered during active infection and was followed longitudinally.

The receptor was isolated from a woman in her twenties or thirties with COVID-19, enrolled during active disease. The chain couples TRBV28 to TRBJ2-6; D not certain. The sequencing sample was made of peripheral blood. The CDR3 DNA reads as TGTGCCACCTTCTCCTACGCCTCTGGGGCCAACGTCCTGACTTTC. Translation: CATFSYASGANVLTF.